This note documents a single T cell receptor beta chain sequence. As yet, its antigen is unknown. This entry belongs to a study of T cell responses to AZD1222 COVID-19 vaccine. Sequencing was performed with immunoSEQ multiplex PCR; in TCRdb, only in-frame clones are kept and a portion is missing. The sample shows about 150,000 clones, roughly nine tenths of them seen only once. The study, taken as a whole, reports: A rise in Spike-specific TCR breadth and depth followed two AZD1222 doses. Clonal diversity was possibly underestimated, and the donors were mostly white British, with more females.

V was clipped by 5 bases and J by 9 bases; unmatched bases: 13. CDR1 and CDR2 from the germline V gene are SGHVS and FNYEAQ. The length of the CDR3 is 15 residues. Material: peripheral blood, obtained 28 days after the second AZD1222 dose. J is TRBJ2-1 and V is TRBV7-6; the match to TRBD1 covers 7 bases. This clonotype was obtained from an adult who received the AZD1222 COVID-19 vaccine. Here the CDR3 reads CASSQARGPGTEQFF. In DNA form, the CDR3 reads TGTGCCAGCAGCCAAGCGAGGGGGCCAGGCACTGAGCAGTTCTTC.